This TCR beta chain was captured by sequencing in a study of T cell repertoires in cytomegalovirus infection. Study in general: From public TCR beta signatures came an indication of both CMV infection and matching HLA type.

Germline CDR1 MNHEY, CDR2 SMNVEV (reference sequence). The CDR3 is 16 amino acids. Details on this clonotype: The junction departs from the called germline gene at one end, perhaps through a read error.

TCRdb re-called the reads through MiXCR, storing one row per CDR3 protein. Of approximately 750,000 distinct CDR3 sequences in the sample, 35% to 45% were seen once. This sequence was found in a human donor in good health (CMV status not recorded). Some clones in this sample may be carry-over from other donors' samples. The sequencing sample was made of PBMCs. The rearrangement links TRBV27 to TRBJ1-6; maybe TRBD1 (5 bases). CDR3 sequence: CASSSGPGTTHSPLQF. CDR3 nucleotides: TGTGCCAGCAGTTCGGGACCGGGAACGACGCATTCACCCCTCCAATTT.